The clone carrying this TCR beta chain has a count of ten or more. The size of this beta chain means little, since it is a stray read in a library made for alpha chains. This specimen comes from a study of spatial heterogeneity in lung cancer. Time point defined: sample taken at primary tumor resection. A total of around 76 untreated early-stage non-small cell lung cancer patients served as donors. Whole RNA was taken from tumor, nontumor lung or frozen PBMC; it was then sequenced unsorted. TCR cDNA molecules each carried a unique molecular identifier. One entry per CDR3 protein results from TCRdb running MiXCR on the 5' RACE reads. The sample holds roughly 15,000 distinct CDR3 sequences; around 3.3% are singletons and the top ten take 8.5% to 10%. The input for sequencing was normal lung tissue next to the tumor, taken at surgery. This clonotype was obtained from a male donor with early-stage non-small cell lung cancer.

The CDR3 nucleotides read TGCGCCAGCAGCCAAGAGTGGGGGAGCAATCAGCCCCAGCATTTT. Translated: CASSQEWGSNQPQHF. This chain uses TRBV4-3 with TRBJ1-5, with a weak D call TRBD1 (5 bases). Trimming left V 0 bases short and J 1 base short, with 7 bases between. Germline V lookup: CDR1 LGHNA, CDR2 YSLEER. This CDR3 region has 15 residues.